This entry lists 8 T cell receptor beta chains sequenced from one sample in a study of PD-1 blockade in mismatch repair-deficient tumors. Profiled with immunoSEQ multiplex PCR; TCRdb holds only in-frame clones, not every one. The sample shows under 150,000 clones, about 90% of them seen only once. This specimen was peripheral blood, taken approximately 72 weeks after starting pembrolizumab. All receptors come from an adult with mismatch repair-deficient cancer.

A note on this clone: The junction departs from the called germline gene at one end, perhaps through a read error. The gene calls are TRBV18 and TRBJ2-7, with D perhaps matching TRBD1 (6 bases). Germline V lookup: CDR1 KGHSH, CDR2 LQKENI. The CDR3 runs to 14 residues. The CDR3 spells CASSPWDTYYELYF. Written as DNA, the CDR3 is TGTGCCAGCTCACCGTGGGACACCTACTACGAGCTGTACTTC.

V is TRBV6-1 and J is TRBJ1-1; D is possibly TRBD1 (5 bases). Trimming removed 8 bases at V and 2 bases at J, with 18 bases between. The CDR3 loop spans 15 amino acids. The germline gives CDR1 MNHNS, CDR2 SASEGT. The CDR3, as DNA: TGTGCCAGCCCCCCCCCGGGGGACGGCAACACTGAAGCTTTCTTT. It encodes CASPPPGDGNTEAFF.

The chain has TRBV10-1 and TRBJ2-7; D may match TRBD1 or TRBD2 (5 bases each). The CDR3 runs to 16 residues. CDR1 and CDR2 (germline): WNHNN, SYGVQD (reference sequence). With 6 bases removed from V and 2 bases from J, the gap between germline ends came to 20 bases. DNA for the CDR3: TGCGCCAGCAGCGACCTCCGGGACCGGAGCCCCTACGAGCAGTACTTC. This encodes CASSDLRDRSPYEQYF.

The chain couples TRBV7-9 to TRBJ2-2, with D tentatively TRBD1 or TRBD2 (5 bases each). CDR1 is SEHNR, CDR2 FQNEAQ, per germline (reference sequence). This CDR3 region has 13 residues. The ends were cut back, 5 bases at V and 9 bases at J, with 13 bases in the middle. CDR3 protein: CASSPSPGRELFF. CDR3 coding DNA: TGTGCCAGCAGCCCCAGCCCGGGACGGGAGCTGTTTTTT. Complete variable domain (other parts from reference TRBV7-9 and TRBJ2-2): DTGVSQNPRHKITKRGQNVTFRCDPISEHNRLYWYRQTLGQGPEFLTYFQNEAQLEKSRLLSDRFSAERPKGSFSTLEIQRTEQGDSAMYLCASSPSPGRELFFGEGSRLTVL.

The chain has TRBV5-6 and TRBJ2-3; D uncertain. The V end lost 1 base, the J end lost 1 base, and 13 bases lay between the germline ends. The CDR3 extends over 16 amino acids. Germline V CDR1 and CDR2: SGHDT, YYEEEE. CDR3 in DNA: TGTGCCAGCAGCTTGAAAGGTAGCATCGGCACAGATACGCAGTATTTT. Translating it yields CASSLKGSIGTDTQYF.

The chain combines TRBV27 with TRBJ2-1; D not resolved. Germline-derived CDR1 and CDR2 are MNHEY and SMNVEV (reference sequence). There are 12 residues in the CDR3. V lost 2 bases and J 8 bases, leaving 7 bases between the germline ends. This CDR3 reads CASSLIGYEQFF. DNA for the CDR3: TGTGCCAGCAGTTTAATTGGCTATGAGCAGTTCTTC.

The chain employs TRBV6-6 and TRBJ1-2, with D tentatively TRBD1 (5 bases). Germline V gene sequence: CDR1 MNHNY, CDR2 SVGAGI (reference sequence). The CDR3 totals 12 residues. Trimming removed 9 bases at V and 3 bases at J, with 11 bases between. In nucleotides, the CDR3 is TGTGCCAGGACGGGGGTGGACTATGGCTACACCTTC. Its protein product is CARTGVDYGYTF.

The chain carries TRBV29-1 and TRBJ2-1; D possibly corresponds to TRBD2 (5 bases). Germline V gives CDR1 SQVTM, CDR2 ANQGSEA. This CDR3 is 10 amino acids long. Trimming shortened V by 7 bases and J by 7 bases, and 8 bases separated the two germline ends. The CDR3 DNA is TGCAGCGGCTGGGAGAATGAGCAGTTCTTC. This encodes CSGWENEQFF.